This TCR beta chain was documented in a study of human T cells and chemical hapten exposure. TCRdb reprocessed the RACE reads via MiXCR and lists one record per CDR3 protein. Of 250,000 to 300,000 distinct CDR3 sequences in the sample, over 7.5% were seen once. This CDR3 spans 14 amino acids. V lost 2 bases and J lost 5, with 12 bases in between. Germline values: CDR1 SNHLY, CDR2 FYNNEI. Time point in this sample: pre-sensitization, week 0. Indicated treatment: therapeutic diphenylcyclopropenone sensitization with weekly scalp DPC. This clonotype was seen more than once but under ten times. The sample here was whole blood, taken in connection with sensitization to the hapten diphenylcyclopropenone (DPC). The chain joins TRBV2 to TRBJ1-2; D unclear. This receptor was identified in a man between 18 and 35 years old with alopecia areata. Some clones in this sample may be carry-over from other donors' samples. The CDR3: CASSEFRDRYGYTF. CDR3 nucleotides: TGTGCCAGCAGTGAATTTAGGGATCGGTATGGCTACACCTTC.